This is a list of T cell receptor beta chains from one sample in a study of CD8 T cells in ankylosing spondylitis. Each CDR3 protein gets one entry after TCRdb re-called the 5' RACE reads with MiXCR. The table has hundreds of thousands of distinct CDR3 sequences, 17% seen once; the top ten hold 1%. Source material: blood, either unsorted or a sorted T cell fraction (not recorded which). These receptors were obtained from a male donor with ankylosing spondylitis. Each CDR3 is given with its conserved first and last residue. The D gene is left open where the match is weak. Not every row has a clone size; where given, it reads once, few, many or a size class.

>TRBV30|TRBJ2-1|NA|TRBD2
CAWSKTRTSPGGVQFF
TGTGCCTGGAGCAAGACAAGGACTAGCCCCGGAGGCGTGCAGTTCTTC
>TRBV6-5|TRBJ2-1|few|NA
CASSYPAGPTRNEQFF
TGTGCCAGCAGTTACCCCGCAGGGCCGACCCGCAATGAGCAGTTCTTC
>TRBV7-2|TRBJ1-4|few|NA
CASSLMGEKLFF
TGTGCCAGCAGCTTAATGGGTGAAAAACTGTTTTTT
>TRBV27|TRBJ2-7|NA|NA
CASSLSVGLNYEQYF
TGTGCCAGCAGTTTATCGGTGGGCCTGAACTACGAGCAGTACTTC
>TRBV20-1|TRBJ1-2|NA|NA
CSASVAADPNYGYTF
TGCAGTGCGTCCGTAGCAGCAGATCCTAACTATGGCTACACCTTC
>TRBV18|TRBJ1-3|NA|NA
CASSPDSSGNTIYF
TGTGCCAGCTCACCAGACAGCTCTGGAAACACCATATATTTT
>TRBV28|TRBJ2-2|few|NA
CASSTQGGLTGELFF
TGTGCCAGCAGTACTCAGGGGGGGCTAACCGGGGAGCTGTTTTTT
>TRBV20-1|TRBJ1-3|many|NA
CSARDSSGNTIYF
TGCAGTGCTAGAGACAGCTCTGGAAACACCATATATTTT
>TRBV6-5|TRBJ1-1|few|NA
CASSYPTVESAEAFF
TGTGCCAGCAGTTACCCAACCGTGGAGAGTGCTGAAGCTTTCTTT
>TRBV10-1|TRBJ1-5|NA|NA
CASSEYWDSNQPQHF
TGCGCCAGCAGTGAGTATTGGGATAGCAATCAGCCCCAGCATTTT
>TRBV30|TRBJ2-1|NA|TRBD2
CAWTSGGEDEQFF
TGTGCCTGGACTAGCGGGGGGGAGGATGAGCAGTTCTTC
>TRBV20-1|TRBJ1-5|NA|NA
CSARVGGGRDQPQHF
TGCAGTGCTAGAGTTGGCGGGGGGCGCGATCAGCCCCAGCATTTT
>TRBV20-1|TRBJ2-3|few|TRBD1
CSARRTGPDTQYF
TGCAGTGCTAGGAGGACAGGCCCGGATACGCAGTATTTT
>TRBV7-9|TRBJ2-7|NA|NA
CASSSGGGRATYEQYF
TGTGCCAGCAGCTCCGGGGGTGGGCGGGCCACCTACGAGCAGTACTTC
>TRBV7-9|TRBJ1-3|NA|NA
CASQLLRGSGNTIYF
TGTGCCAGCCAGCTCTTGAGGGGATCTGGAAACACCATATATTTT
>TRBV7-6|TRBJ1-5|NA|TRBD1
CASSLEPGGTNQPQHF
TGTGCCAGCAGCCTAGAACCAGGGGGGACAAATCAGCCCCAGCATTTT
>TRBV4-1|TRBJ1-1|few|NA
CASSRQLTLNTEAFF
TGCGCCAGCAGCCGGCAGCTAACTTTGAACACTGAAGCTTTCTTT
>TRBV6-1|TRBJ2-1|NA|NA
CASSDLRDLEQFF
TGTGCCAGCAGTGATCTTCGGGACCTTGAGCAGTTCTTC
>TRBV7-3|TRBJ2-5|NA|NA
CASSRRAGAQETQYF
TGTGCCAGCAGTCGACGGGCGGGGGCCCAAGAGACCCAGTACTTC
>TRBV6-5|TRBJ1-6|NA|NA
CASSYSFQFDSPLHF
TGTGCCAGCAGTTACTCGTTTCAGTTTGATTCACCCCTCCACTTT
>TRBV19|TRBJ2-3|NA|NA
CASSIVSLQGVTQYF
TGTGCCAGTAGTATTGTCTCCTTACAGGGAGTTACGCAGTATTTT
>TRBV18|TRBJ2-1|NA|TRBD2
CASSPPTSGMYNEQFF
TGTGCCAGCTCACCACCCACTAGCGGGATGTACAATGAGCAGTTCTTC
>TRBV5-1|TRBJ2-3|NA|TRBD2
CASSPLAGNGADTQYF
TGCGCCAGCAGCCCTTTAGCGGGAAACGGGGCAGATACGCAGTATTTT
>TRBV7-2|TRBJ1-2|NA|TRBD1
CASSLAHRGVDYGYTF
TGTGCCAGCAGCTTAGCCCACAGGGGAGTTGACTATGGCTACACCTTC
>TRBV7-2|TRBJ1-3|few|NA
CASSLLAEYSGNTIYF
TGTGCCAGCAGCTTATTAGCTGAATACTCTGGAAACACCATATATTTT
>TRBV27|TRBJ2-7|NA|NA
CASSLKGRGYEQYF
TGTGCCAGCAGTTTAAAGGGCAGGGGCTACGAGCAGTACTTC
>TRBV28|TRBJ2-2|NA|NA
CASSAPGVTGELFF
TGTGCCAGCAGCGCGCCCGGGGTTACCGGGGAGCTGTTTTTT
>TRBV6-1|TRBJ1-2|NA|TRBD1
CASSPGTGANYGYTF
TGTGCCAGCAGTCCCGGGACAGGAGCTAACTATGGCTACACCTTC